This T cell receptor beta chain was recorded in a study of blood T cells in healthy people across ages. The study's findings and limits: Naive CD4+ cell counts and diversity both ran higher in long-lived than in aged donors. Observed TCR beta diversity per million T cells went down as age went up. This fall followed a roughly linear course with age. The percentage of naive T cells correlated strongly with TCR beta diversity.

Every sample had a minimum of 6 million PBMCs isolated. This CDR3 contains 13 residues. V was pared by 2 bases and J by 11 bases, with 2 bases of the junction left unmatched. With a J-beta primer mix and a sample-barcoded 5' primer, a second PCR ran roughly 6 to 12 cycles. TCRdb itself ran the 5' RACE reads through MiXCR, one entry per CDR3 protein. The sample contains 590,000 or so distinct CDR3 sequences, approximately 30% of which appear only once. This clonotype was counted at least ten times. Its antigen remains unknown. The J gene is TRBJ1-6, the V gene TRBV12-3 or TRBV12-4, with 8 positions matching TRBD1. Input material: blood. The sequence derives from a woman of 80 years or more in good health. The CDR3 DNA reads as TGTGCCAGCAGTTTAACAGGGGGGCCACCCCTCCACTTT. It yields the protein CASSLTGGPPLHF.